This is a list of T cell receptor beta chains from one sample in a study of OX40 agonist ivuxolimab in advanced cancers. The assay was immunoSEQ multiplex PCR, and TCRdb's table has in-frame clones only and misses some. The top ten hold about 3.5% of the sample, which has 59,000 or so clones, 82% seen once. Sequences were derived from CD4+ or CD8+ T cells sorted from blood, sampled in a trial of the OX40 agonist ivuxolimab. The receptor source for this set is an adult with an advanced solid tumor such as melanoma, head and neck, liver or kidney cancer. Both conserved end residues are trimmed from each CDR3.

V: TRBV16
J: TRBJ2-5
CDR3: ASPHGGRETQY

V: TRBV7-9
J: TRBJ2-7
CDR3: ASSLEGLPDAYEQY

V: TRBV6-1
J: TRBJ2-5
CDR3: ASSEKGKGETQY

V: TRBV14
J: TRBJ1-2
CDR3: ASSQDGRYGYT

V: TRBV30
J: TRBJ1-1
CDR3: AWRVRGLNTEAF

V: TRBV2
J: TRBJ2-1
CDR3: ASSESLARNEQF

V: TRBV7-2
J: TRBJ2-6
CDR3: ASSNQGALGANVLT

V: TRBV6-5
J: TRBJ2-7
CDR3: ASIRLAGGPYEQY

V: TRBV29-1
J: TRBJ2-3
CDR3: SLRGQGNTDTQY

V: TRBV11-3
J: TRBJ2-5
CDR3: ASSTGPTKETQY

V: TRBV10-3
J: TRBJ2-7
CDR3: AISESDSGAYEQY

V: TRBV19
J: TRBJ1-5
CDR3: ASSIRGSNQPQH

V: TRBV14
J: TRBJ1-6
CDR3: ASSLGTGAFYNSPLH

V: TRBV11-2
J: TRBJ2-5
CDR3: ASSPLLAGLQETQY

V: TRBV5-1
J: TRBJ1-6
CDR3: ASSLESYNSPLH

V: TRBV11-2
J: TRBJ2-2
CDR3: ASSLKPSNTGELF

V: TRBV7-2
J: TRBJ1-2
CDR3: ASSLALSRAGYGYT